This entry lists 9 T cell receptor beta chains sequenced from one sample in a study of a mutant IDH1 vaccine in newly diagnosed glioma. These receptors lack a known antigen. Time point defined: week 23, last vaccination. Each dose of the vaccine consisted of 300 ug of mutant IDH1 20-mer peptide, with topical imiquimod. Profiled with immunoSEQ multiplex PCR; TCRdb holds only in-frame clones, not every one. Here the sample spans some 42,000 clones, about 75% being singletons. This material consisted of PBMCs, taken from a glioma patient whose treatment included an IDH1 peptide vaccine. The receptors originated from a man aged 45 to 65 with glioma.

The table lists this clone with a count of one. The chain employs TRBV4-3 and TRBJ2-7; 8 nucleotides match TRBD1. The CDR3 has 17 residues. Trimming at V came to 0 bases and at J to 1 base, leaving 8 bases not matched to a gene. Germline V gene lookup returns CDR1 LGHNA and CDR2 YSLEER. This CDR3 reads CASSQDQGAGPSYEQYF. The CDR3 region has the DNA TGCGCCAGCAGCCAAGATCAGGGGGCCGGCCCTTCCTACGAGCAGTACTTC.

This rearrangement joins TRBV6-5 to TRBJ1-1; D not certain. Germline V gene data show CDR1 as MNHEY and CDR2 as SVGAGI. CDR3 length: 12 amino acids. Trimming stripped 0 bases from V and 8 bases from J, with 7 bases between. CDR3: CASSYSREEAFF. The CDR3 DNA follows: TGTGCCAGCAGTTACTCGAGGGAAGAAGCTTTCTTT.

This clone is judged medium-sized (0.01 to 0.1%). The CDR3 DNA reads as TGCGCCAGCAGCTTGGCCGGAGCAGGGCCGAATGAAAAACTGTTTTTT. Amino acids: CASSLAGAGPNEKLFF. This chain uses TRBV5-1 with TRBJ1-4, with D maybe TRBD1 (5 bases). CDR1 is SGHRS and CDR2 is YFSETQ in the germline V gene. Trimming removed 0 bases at V and 5 bases at J, with 14 bases between. CDR3 size: 16 residues.

This clone was observed a few times. This chain connects TRBV2 to TRBJ2-7; no clear D gene. V lost 5 bases, J lost 2 bases, and 7 bases lay in between. In germline, CDR1 is SNHLY, CDR2 FYNNEI. This CDR3 region has 12 residues. The CDR3 protein is CASSRTAYEQYF. CDR3 bases: TGTGCCAGCAGTCGCACCGCCTACGAGCAGTACTTC.

The CDR3 DNA reads as TGTGCCAGCAGATATATGAGGGGAGGTTCACCCCTCCACTTT. This gives the protein CASRYMRGGSPLHF. The V gene is TRBV27, the J gene TRBJ1-6, with a tentative D call TRBD1 (5 bases). The CDR3 contains 14 residues. Trimming shortened V by 6 bases and J by 9 bases, and 15 bases separated the two germline ends. Germline loops: CDR1 MNHEY, CDR2 SMNVEV (reference sequence).

This chain links TRBV6-1 with TRBJ2-2; the match to TRBD1 covers 7 bases. The CDR3 is 13 amino acids. The germline CDR1 and CDR2 sequences are MNHNS and SASEGT. The J segment lost 1 base and the V segment lost 10 bases, leaving 3 bases of the junction unmatched. The CDR3 sequence: CANRGLNTGELFF. The CDR3 DNA reads TGTGCCAACAGGGGCCTGAACACCGGGGAGCTGTTTTTT.

V is TRBV5-6 and J is TRBJ2-5, with D unclear. V was pared by 4 bases and J by 0 bases, with 13 bases between. CDR3 length: 15 amino acids. Per germline, CDR1 SGHDT and CDR2 YYEEEE. In nucleotides, the CDR3 is TGTGCCAGCAGCCCCGCGTTGGGGTACCAAGAGACCCAGTACTTC. Amino acid sequence: CASSPALGYQETQYF.

This clone has only a few counts. The rearrangement joins TRBV9 to TRBJ1-6, with D tentatively TRBD1 (5 bases). The ends were cut back, 3 bases at V and 7 bases at J, with 14 bases in the middle. The CDR3 contains 15 residues. Looked up from germline, CDR1 is SGDLS and CDR2 is YYNGEE. The CDR3 sequence is CASSGGDGLNSPLHF. The CDR3 DNA sequence: TGTGCCAGCAGCGGGGGGGACGGACTGAATTCACCCCTCCACTTT.

This clone has more than one count but fewer than ten. The chain joins TRBV19 to TRBJ1-5; D is uncertain. With 4 bases removed from V and 1 base from J, the gap between germline ends came to 8 bases. This CDR3 has 14 amino acids. Looked up from germline, CDR1 is LNHDA and CDR2 is SQIVND (reference sequence). As DNA, the CDR3 is TGTGCCAGTAGTACTCCTCTGAGCAATCAGCCCCAGCATTTT. It yields the protein CASSTPLSNQPQHF.